Sequencing of this TCR beta chain was carried out in a study of blood T cell repertoires in COVID-19. Study-level information: Samples came from the United States, Italy and Spain, spanning acute and convalescent COVID-19.

Profiling relied on immunoSEQ multiplex PCR, and the TCRdb table lists in-frame clones only, not all of them. This sample carries some 400,000 clones, around 87% of them seen once, and the ten largest clones take more than 9%. Sequencing input: peripheral blood. The TCR sequence derives from a woman in her thirties with COVID-19, enrolled during active disease.

The CDR3 loop reads CASSEGDISSYEQYF. CDR3 coding DNA: TGTGCCAGCAGTGAGGGGGACATCTCCTCCTACGAGCAGTACTTC. The V and J genes are TRBV25-1 and TRBJ2-7; possible D gene TRBD1, 6 bases. The CDR3 has 15 residues. Deletions cut 3 bases from V and 0 bases from J, with 12 bases between. Germline V gene data show CDR1 as MGHDK and CDR2 as SYGVNS.